The present TCR beta chain was sequenced within a study of blood T cells in healthy people across ages (dated by TCRdb to the mid-2010s). For the study in its entirety: In model experiments, template switching captured roughly one uniquely barcoded TCR beta cDNA molecule for every two T cells. To avoid experimental bias, donors of different ages were randomly spread across the sequencing lanes. Using the same blood draw, the study looked at two additional independent replicas of 1 million unique cDNA reads for two donors, one aged 18 to 30 and the other aged 80 or older. To track age-related changes in TCR beta repertoire diversity, the study relied on deep sequencing normalized with unique cDNA molecular identifiers. Four age groups were formed from the donors: young (average roughly 15 years), middle-aged (around 39), aged (more than 55) and long-lived (more than 75). Paper-wide results and their limitations: Total diversity estimates from one million sequenced T cells were considered lower bounds and underestimates. Observed TCR beta diversity per million T cells fell roughly linearly with age, and a significant reduction was already apparent by age around 40. The CMV infection status of donors was not known, potentially confounding age-related changes in expanded clonotypes. The long-lived group showed more naive CD4+ T cells, fewer expanded clones and increased TCR diversity than the aged group, suggesting age selection. Conclusive comparison of naive and antigen-experienced compartments was prevented by the profiling of bulk unsorted PBMCs. A strong correlation was found between observed TCR beta diversity and the percentage of naive T cells measured by flow cytometry.

Donors were 39 systemically healthy Caucasian individuals from Russia aged roughly 6 to 90 years. Each donor gave about 9.2 milliliters of peripheral blood, drawn into EDTA-treated Vacutainer tubes. Ficoll-Paque density-gradient centrifugation was used to isolate PBMCs, with at least 7 million per sample. Trizol reagent was used to extract total RNA from PBMCs, with at least 5.5 micrograms per sample. The percentages of naive CD45RAhigh/CD27high T cells were determined by flow cytometry on a PBMC aliquot from every donor. The trim is 5 bases for V and 0 bases for J, with a gap of 11 bases between the germline ends. Reading the germline V gene gives CDR1 MDHEN and CDR2 SYDVKM. The CDR3 sequence holds 15 residues, the cysteine and phenylalanine included. Left in the record is the CDR3 DNA by itself, 45 bases read in frame from the first base. The library was prepared using 5' RACE. The instrument was an Illumina HiSeq 2500. The second PCR ran for about 7 to 11 cycles and used a J-beta primer mix along with a sample-barcoded 5' primer. A template-switch 5' adaptor carrying 12 random nucleotides introduced a unique molecular identifier onto each TCR beta cDNA molecule. At least 2.5 million CDR3-containing paired-end reads were obtained from each sample. The Mint cDNA synthesis kit, primed by a TRBC-specific oligonucleotide, was used to synthesize first-strand cDNA from all RNA. After uracil-DNA glycosylase treatment, a first 18-cycle PCR used universal primers M1SS and BC2_uni_R on all cDNA. The authors' pipeline ran thus. Each sample was normalized by randomly selecting 1 million high-quality reads, each carrying a distinct molecular identifier. Instead of being binned into consensus sequences, reads with shared molecular identifiers were discarded. MiTCR, with a Q25 quality threshold and the strictest error-elimination algorithm, was used for CDR3 identification, clonotype clustering and error correction. A nonparametric unseen species model using Euler transformation provided a lower-bound estimate of total TCR beta diversity. The public reads were reanalyzed by TCRdb: fastp trimming at Q25, MiXCR alignment, in-frame beta chains only. CDR3 protein duplicates are merged, each entry listing the most common genes and DNA. The V and J calls and clone size come from TCRdb's table, not from the authors' own analysis. Here the sample has roughly 650,000 distinct CDR3 sequences; roughly 30% occur a single time. Of the sample, over 15% is held by the ten largest clones.

This clonotype was observed a handful of times. No cognate antigen has been identified for it. No clone much larger than this one lies a single base away; base qualities are absent. Rearrangement joined TRBV28 to TRBJ1-5; no D gene call is confident. This TCR was sampled from a woman aged 80 or over in good health. Donor details come from another sample of the same person, matched by shared clones. Sequencing used blood. The DNA reads as follows: TGTGCCAGCAGTCCAACCCGGACTAGCAATCAGCCCCAGCATTTT. Translated, it gives CASSPTRTSNQPQHF.